This T cell receptor (beta chain) was sequenced during a study of blood T cell repertoires in COVID-19. Overall study context: COVID-19 samples from acute and convalescent phases originated in the United States, Italy and Spain.

V lost 5 bases, J lost 6 bases, and 17 bases lay in between. Germline V gives CDR1 SEHNR, CDR2 FQNEAQ (reference sequence). The CDR3 contains 15 residues. Data came from immunoSEQ multiplex PCR; TCRdb stores just in-frame clones and leaves some out. The sample carries approximately 120,000 clones, around 86% recorded once. The clonotype comes from a human donor in a cohort sampled during active COVID-19. The rearrangement links TRBV7-9 to TRBJ2-1, with a weak D call TRBD2 (5 bases). The specimen was peripheral blood. The CDR3 DNA sequence: TGTGCCAGCAGCCAGCGGACTCCCCGGGGCAATGAGCAGTTCTTC. Residues: CASSQRTPRGNEQFF.